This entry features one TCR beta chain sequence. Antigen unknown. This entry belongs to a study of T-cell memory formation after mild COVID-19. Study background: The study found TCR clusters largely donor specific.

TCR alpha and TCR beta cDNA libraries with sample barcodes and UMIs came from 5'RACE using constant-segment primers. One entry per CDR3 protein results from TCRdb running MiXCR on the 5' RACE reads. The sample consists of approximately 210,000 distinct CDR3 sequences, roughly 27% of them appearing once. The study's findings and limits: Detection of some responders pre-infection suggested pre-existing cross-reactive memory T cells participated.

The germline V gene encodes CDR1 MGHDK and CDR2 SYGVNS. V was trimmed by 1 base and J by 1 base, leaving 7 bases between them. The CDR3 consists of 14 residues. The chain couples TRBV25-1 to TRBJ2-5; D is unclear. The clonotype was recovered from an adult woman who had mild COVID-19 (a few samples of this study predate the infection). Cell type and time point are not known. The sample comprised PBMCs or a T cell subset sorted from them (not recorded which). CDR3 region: CASSESTIQETQYF. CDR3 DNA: TGTGCCAGCAGTGAATCGACGATCCAAGAGACCCAGTACTTC.